This section outlines one T cell receptor beta chain sequence together with its context. This CDR3 has 15 residues. The V gene lost 3 bases and the J gene lost 0 bases, with 11 bases spanning the gap. CDR1 KGHSH and CDR2 LQKENI come from the germline V gene. These data are taken from a study of blood T cells in healthy people across ages. Study context: T cells yielded about one barcoded beta molecule per two cells through template switching.

A second about 7 to 12 cycle PCR used barcoded and J-beta primers. Researchers report that a template-switch adaptor with 12 random nucleotides tagged each cDNA molecule. TCRdb analysed the 5' RACE reads with MiXCR anew, one entry per CDR3 protein. The sample consists of around 990,000 distinct CDR3 sequences, about 25% of them appearing once. This sample also belongs to another study, concerning T cells of mothers and their children.

This TCR was recovered from a girl between 2 and 10 years old in good health. The chain has TRBV18 and TRBJ1-1; no clear D gene. Source material: blood. The CDR3 nucleotides are TGTGCCAGCTCACCCCTTCCTCCCATGAACACTGAAGCTTTCTTT. Translating gives CASSPLPPMNTEAFF.